This TCR beta chain derives from a study of cytomegalovirus exposure and HLA in healthy donors. Study overall: Within an early data release were about 85 million unique TCRs drawn from HLA-typed donors. Overall study findings and caveats: It is likely that the observed cluster of highly shared sequence variants was a sequencing artifact. Rare TCR sequences dominated, though some public TCRs recurred in many donors.

The CDR3 has 15 amino acids. The V gene end was trimmed by 4 bases and the J gene end by 6 bases; junction bases not matched to a gene: 6. CDR1 and CDR2 from the germline V gene are SGHTA and FQGNSA. The PCR contained 60 Vbeta and 13 Jbeta primers. Libraries were prepared by immunoSEQ multiplex PCR; TCRdb keeps only in-frame clonotypes and omits some of them. Here the sample spans more than 110,000 clones, approximately 82% being singletons. Comment on this clone: Its matching antigen is unknown.

This TCR was sampled from a man under 40 in good health and CMV-seropositive. The chain carries TRBV7-2 and TRBJ2-1; TRBD2 matches 10 bases. Specimen: PBMCs. The CDR3 coding sequence is TGTGCCAGCAGCTCTCCGGGACTAGCGCCCAATGAGCAGTTCTTC. Residues: CASSSPGLAPNEQFF.